This TCR beta chain was obtained from a study of blood T cell repertoires in COVID-19. Study overall: PBMCs, B-cell-depleted T cells, or T cells were the source of the cDNA or gDNA that made up the material.

Using immunoSEQ multiplex PCR, the repertoire was profiled, and TCRdb retains in-frame clones only, with some absent. Counted here are 150,000 or so clones, 81% occurring once; the ten biggest clones make up about 5.7%. Trimming removed 3 bases at V and 0 bases at J, with 6 bases between. CDR1 is SEHNR and CDR2 is FQNEAQ in the germline V gene (reference sequence). This CDR3 contains 14 residues. This study enrolled people aged about 18 to 95 from around 26 US geographic areas. Clinical histories supplied by participants themselves formed the basis of cohort assignment. The chain recombines TRBV7-9 with TRBJ2-4; D unclear. The clonotype comes from a woman aged 40-49 years with acute COVID-19. Sequenced: PBMCs or T cells enriched from blood (not recorded which). This CDR3 reads CASSFALAKNIQYF. Here the CDR3 DNA reads TGTGCCAGCAGCTTTGCACTAGCCAAAAACATTCAGTACTTC.